One T cell receptor beta chain is described in this entry. Its antigen remains unknown. This record belongs to a study of shared clonotypes between healthy human individuals. Whole-study findings and limits: What naive subsets generally showed was a larger estimated richness than memory subsets showed.

Germline CDR1 and CDR2: SGHKS and YYEKEE (reference sequence). The CDR3 runs 16 residues. V lost 3 bases and J lost 3; bases outside the gene matches: 7. This table comes from immunoSEQ multiplex PCR, and its TCRdb copy is limited to in-frame clones, with some not included. The sample has approximately 1,500,000 clones; nearly 99% are singletons. The receptor comes from a man younger than 45 in good health. The chain employs TRBV5-5 and TRBJ2-2; 8 nucleotides align to TRBD2. Source material: naive CD4+ T cells sorted from blood. This sample's subset: CD45RA+ positively selected. In DNA, the CDR3 is TGTGCCAGCAGCTATCCGACTAGCGAGGACACCGGGGAGCTGTTTTTT. Translating it yields CASSYPTSEDTGELFF.